This T cell receptor (beta chain) was sequenced during a study of blood T cells in healthy people across ages. A J-beta primer mix and a sample-barcoded 5' primer were used in a second PCR of roughly 7 to 12 cycles. From the 5' RACE reads, TCRdb called clonotypes with MiXCR, one entry per CDR3 protein. There are 1,500,000 or so distinct CDR3 sequences in the sample; almost 60% occur only once, and roughly 7% lies in the top ten. Germline assignment: CDR1 MNHNS and CDR2 SASEGT. The CDR3 length is 13 residues. This clonotype has just one count. V usage is TRBV6-1 and J usage is TRBJ2-1, with D possibly being TRBD1 (5 bases). TRBJ2-7 explains the end of the DNA better; the J call may be wrong. Sequencing was done on a sample of blood. The receptor's source is a man between 18 and 35 years old in good health. CDR3 amino acids: CASSDPGPYEQYF. CDR3 nucleotide sequence: TGTGCCAGCAGTGATCCAGGGCCCTACGAGCAGTACTTC.